Ten or more counts support the clone carrying this T cell receptor beta chain. Its target is unknown. HTBI primers from iRepertoire and Arm-PCR of CDR3 regions yielded the TCR beta libraries. TCRdb fed the multiplex PCR reads into MiXCR, producing one record per CDR3 protein. This sample has around 500,000 distinct CDR3 sequences, with 15% to 20% found just once. The data are from a study of regulatory T cells in long-lasting Graves disease. Study results and limitations: Persistent cases of Graves' showed reduced TCR diversity relative to newly diagnosed patients.

The CDR3 has 15 amino acids. Germline V gene sequence: CDR1 DFQATT, CDR2 SNEGSKA (reference sequence). V was shortened by 5 bases and J by 0 bases, with 14 bases between the two germline ends. Time point here: newly diagnosed GD, antithyroid drugs for less than 3 months. There was RNA extracted from PBMCs, and the TCR library was made from it. A further study also used this sample, focusing on T cells in Graves' hyperthyroidism and ophthalmopathy. That work adds: Most thyroid clonotypes with frequency above 0.001 were detected in blood.

The receptor comes from a woman in her forties or fifties with Graves disease. V and J are TRBV20-1 and TRBJ1-3; D is perhaps TRBD1 (6 bases). Sequenced material: peripheral blood mononuclear cells (PBMCs), taken at new diagnosis, from a patient treated with antithyroid drugs. The CDR3 loop is CSAASRGSSGNTIYF. CDR3 nucleotides: TGCAGTGCTGCCTCCAGGGGCAGCTCTGGAAACACCATATATTTT.